These 9 T cell receptor beta chains originate from one sample sequenced in a study of CD8+ T cells in alopecia areata (dated by TCRdb to between 2017 and 2018). The sample's time point label is to be understood as: baseline before oral tofacitinib. The library was generated by the immunoSEQ multiplex PCR assay. RNA was extracted from all samples and reverse transcribed into cDNA as template for TCR sequencing. Sourced from immuneACCESS, this table was stored by TCRdb with only in-frame sequences that have V and J called. A share of the clones is absent; for the studies checked, an unresolved V gene accounts for under half, and the remainder has no known explanation. The table for this sample lists some 210,000 clones; about 53% of them were counted only once. The ten largest clonotypes hold approximately 0.44% of the sample. This sample comprised CD4+ T cells sorted from blood, obtained at week 0. These receptors were obtained from a human donor with alopecia areata.

This chain links TRBV6-1 with TRBJ2-7, with 9 positions matching TRBD2. The V gene end was trimmed by 9 bases and the J gene end by 4 bases; junction bases not matched to a gene: 4. The CDR3 runs 12 residues. Germline CDR1 is MNHNS and CDR2 is SASEGT. The CDR3 spells CASSTSGYEQYF. The DNA for the CDR3 is TGTGCCAGTTCGACTAGCGGATACGAGCAGTACTTC.

The J gene is TRBJ1-1, the V gene TRBV29-1; TRBD1 might be the D (6 bases). Germline values: CDR1 SQVTM, CDR2 ANQGSEA. V was pared by 7 bases and J by 0 bases, with 12 bases between. CDR3 size: 13 residues. Written as DNA, the CDR3 is TGCAGCGGAACCAGGGGACTGAACACTGAAGCTTTCTTT. Amino acids: CSGTRGLNTEAFF. The whole variable domain, remainder taken from reference TRBV29-1 and TRBJ1-1, is SAVISQKPSRDICQRGTSLTIQCQVDSQVTMMFWYRQQPGQSLTLIATANQGSEATYESGFVIDKFPISRPNLTFSTLTVSNMSPEDSSIYLCSGTRGLNTEAFFGQGTRLTVV.

Regarding this clone: Other DNA sequences in this specimen translate into the identical CDR3. The V call is TRBV5-1, the J call TRBJ1-1, with D perhaps matching TRBD1 (6 bases). Germline V gives CDR1 SGHRS, CDR2 YFSETQ. V was cut by 4 bases and J by 5 bases, with 12 bases left in between. The CDR3 length is 13 residues. CDR3 sequence reads: CASSPTGLTEAFF. The CDR3 nucleotides are TGCGCCAGCAGCCCGACAGGTTTGACTGAAGCTTTCTTT.

The V gene is TRBV25-1, the J gene TRBJ1-2; TRBD1 matches at 8 bases. The CDR3 runs to 12 residues. CDR1 is MGHDK and CDR2 is SYGVNS in the germline V gene. The junction had 3 bases not matched to a gene; V was cut back by 4 bases and J by 8 bases. CDR3 amino acids: CASSATGGGYTF. The CDR3 nucleotides read TGTGCCAGCAGTGCTACAGGGGGAGGCTACACCTTC.

V gene TRBV29-1 combines with J gene TRBJ1-1, with D possibly being TRBD1 (5 bases). V was shortened by 7 bases and J by 2 bases, with 11 bases between the two germline ends. From germline, CDR1 is SQVTM and CDR2 ANQGSEA. CDR3 length: 12 amino acids. The CDR3 DNA reads as TGCAGCGCCGACAGATCCAACACTGAAGCTTTCTTT. It specifies CSADRSNTEAFF.

This chain uses TRBV19 with TRBJ1-2; D is undetermined. With 8 bases removed from V and 8 bases from J, the gap between germline ends came to 12 bases. The CDR3 contains 11 residues. Germline values: CDR1 LNHDA, CDR2 SQIVND (reference sequence). CDR3 DNA sequence: TGTGCCAGTTCGGGCGGAACCGGCTACACCTTC. The encoded protein is CASSGGTGYTF.

This clone was observed a few times. A read error is possible here, since a much larger clone lies one base away. Other DNA sequences from this sample encode an identical CDR3 as well. The rearrangement joins TRBV4-2 to TRBJ2-1; D not certain. Trimming cost V 1 base and J 7 bases, with 2 bases left between them. CDR1 LGHNA and CDR2 YNFKEQ come from the germline V gene. The CDR3 loop spans 11 amino acids. The CDR3: CASSQVNEQFF. The CDR3 nucleotides read TGTGCCAGCAGCCAAGTAAATGAGCAGTTCTTC.

This clone has just a few counts. The gene calls are TRBV7-3 and TRBJ2-1, with 11 bases matching TRBD2. The germline V gene encodes CDR1 SGHTA and CDR2 FQGTGA. The CDR3 extends over 16 amino acids. V was clipped by 5 bases and J by 6 bases; unmatched bases: 9. CDR3 region: CASSKQGTSGVNEQFF. In nucleotides, the CDR3 is TGTGCCAGCAGCAAACAGGGGACTAGCGGTGTCAATGAGCAGTTCTTC.

The rearrangement joins TRBV7-9 to TRBJ1-2; D not certain. The V and J ends lost 3 bases and 4 bases respectively, with 6 bases between them. Per germline, CDR1 SEHNR and CDR2 FQNEAQ (reference sequence). The CDR3 covers 12 residues. DNA for the CDR3: TGTGCCAGCAGCTTGCGGATCTATGGCTACACCTTC. Translation gives CASSLRIYGYTF.